The clone carrying this TCR beta chain was counted once. Repertoires were generated with immunoSEQ multiplex PCR, while TCRdb's copy carries only in-frame clones and drops some. In the table there are 60,000 to 70,000 clones, approximately 85% of which are singletons. Germline-derived CDR1 and CDR2 are MNHEY and SMNVEV (reference sequence). This CDR3 has 17 amino acids. V lost 5 bases, J lost 8 bases, and 24 bases lay in between. The source of the sample is a study of control samples from healthy donors and cancer patients. The origin of this receptor is a man aged 35 to 55 in good health. The sample taken for sequencing was blood. This rearrangement joins TRBV27 to TRBJ1-4; D possibly corresponds to TRBD1 (5 bases). CDR3 loop: CASSRSRNRMSPEKLFF. CDR3 sequence (DNA): TGTGCCAGCAGTCGATCTCGTAACAGGATGTCGCCAGAAAAACTGTTTTTT.